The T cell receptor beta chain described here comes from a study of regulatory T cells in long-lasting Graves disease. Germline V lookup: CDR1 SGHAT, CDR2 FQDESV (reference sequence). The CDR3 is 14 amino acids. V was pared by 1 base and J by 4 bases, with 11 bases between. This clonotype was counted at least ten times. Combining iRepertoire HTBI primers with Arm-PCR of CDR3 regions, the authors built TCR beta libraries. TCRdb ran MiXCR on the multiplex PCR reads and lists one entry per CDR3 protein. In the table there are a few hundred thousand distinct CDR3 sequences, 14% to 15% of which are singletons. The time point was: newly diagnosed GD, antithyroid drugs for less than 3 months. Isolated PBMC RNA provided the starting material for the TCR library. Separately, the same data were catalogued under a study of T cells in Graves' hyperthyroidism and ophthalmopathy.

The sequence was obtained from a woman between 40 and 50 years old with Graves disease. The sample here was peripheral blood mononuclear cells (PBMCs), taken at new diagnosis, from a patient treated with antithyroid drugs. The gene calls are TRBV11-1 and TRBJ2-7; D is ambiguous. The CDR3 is CASSLESELYEQYF. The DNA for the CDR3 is TGTGCCAGCAGCTTAGAAAGCGAGTTATACGAGCAGTACTTC.